The present T cell receptor beta chain was sequenced within a study of PD-L1 blockade in urothelial cancer. The overall study: Bladder-origin urothelial cancer in males described about 85% of the roughly 29 patients. Enrolled patients had been treated previously with 0 to 3 chemotherapy regimens. Study-level findings and limits: Durable-benefit cases showed more tumor-associated blood clone expansion at 3 weeks.

Here immunoSEQ multiplex PCR was the method, and the copy in TCRdb shows in-frame clones only, minus some. This sample has under 55,000 clones, with 84% found just once. The germline V and J ends were trimmed by 5 bases and 5 bases, with 19 bases remaining between them. This CDR3 region has 15 residues. The V gene's germline CDR1 is SGHVS and CDR2 FNYEAQ. As concerns this clone: The antigen is undetermined.

The TCR was taken from a man aged 35 to 55 with urothelial cancer. The sample consisted of PBMCs, taken around atezolizumab (anti-PD-L1) treatment. The rearrangement links TRBV7-6 to TRBJ2-7, with D possibly being TRBD1 (6 bases). The chain's CDR3 is CASSPLRSGADEQYF. In DNA, the CDR3 is TGTGCCAGCAGCCCCTTGCGGTCAGGGGCGGACGAGCAGTACTTC.